In its sample, the clone carrying this T cell receptor (beta chain) was seen a few times. The antigen remains undetermined. Expressed TCRB transcripts were sequenced because the isolated RNA had all been reverse transcribed beforehand. Sequencing of naive, central memory and regulatory T cell samples gave an average of roughly 4 million reads. Clones were sequenced by immunoSEQ multiplex PCR, and TCRdb holds only the in-frame ones, with some missing. The repertoire consists of hundreds of thousands of clones, with about 14% occurring once and the leading ten covering nearly 0.04%. This entry comes from a study of beta chain features in type 1 diabetes. V was trimmed by 5 bases and J by 1 base, leaving 8 bases between them. This CDR3 has 13 amino acids. Looked up from germline, CDR1 is MNHEY and CDR2 is SVGAGI. The study's findings and limits: Among all four CD4+ subsets, Type 1 diabetes patients had TCRB CDR3s that were moderately but significantly shorter.

The sequencing sample was made of naive CD4+ T cells from blood. This TCR came from a man aged 18 to 35 with type 1 diabetes. This chain joins TRBV6-5 and TRBJ1-1, with D unresolved. The CDR3 is CASSSRKNTEAFF. Here the CDR3 DNA reads TGTGCCAGCAGTAGCAGGAAGAACACTGAAGCTTTCTTT.